Following are 16 T cell receptor beta chains from one sample sequenced in a study of blood T cell repertoires in COVID-19. This table comes from immunoSEQ multiplex PCR, and its TCRdb copy is limited to in-frame clones, with some not included. Of 200,000 to 250,000 clones listed, around 91% are singletons. Specimen: PBMCs or T cells enriched from blood (not recorded which). The source is a woman between 18 and 29 years old in a cohort exposed to, infected with or recovered from COVID-19 (not recorded which).

The genes are TRBV18 and TRBJ1-1, with D possibly being TRBD1 (5 bases). The germline gives CDR1 KGHSH, CDR2 LQKENI. There are 13 residues in the CDR3. Trimming removed 4 bases from V and 1 base from J, with 7 bases in between. CDR3 coding DNA: TGTGCCAGCTCACTTGGACAGAACACTGAAGCTTTCTTT. It encodes CASSLGQNTEAFF.

This clone was counted only a few times. The chain uses TRBV6-2 or TRBV6-3 and TRBJ2-1; no definite D call. This CDR3 is 16 amino acids long. Germline V gene lookup returns CDR1 MNHEY and CDR2 SVGEGT. The germline V and J ends were trimmed by 1 base and 6 bases, with 16 bases remaining between them. CDR3 sequence reads: CASSYYPGRTINEQFF. Here the CDR3 DNA reads TGTGCCAGCAGTTACTACCCTGGCCGAACAATCAATGAGCAGTTCTTC.

The chain has TRBV18 and TRBJ1-2; TRBD1 matches at 8 bases. The CDR3 spans 14 residues. The J segment lost 7 bases and the V segment lost 0 bases, leaving 4 bases of the junction unmatched. Germline V gene lookup returns CDR1 KGHSH and CDR2 LQKENI. The CDR3 DNA is TGTGCCAGCTCACCACCGGACAGGGTCTCTGGCTACACCTTC. Its protein product is CASSPPDRVSGYTF.

Written as DNA, the CDR3 is TGTGCCAGCAACCAGGGTCAGGGCTCGACCAAAAACATTCAGTACTTC. It is translated as CASNQGQGSTKNIQYF. The rearrangement joins TRBV21-1 to TRBJ2-4; the DNA was not compared with TRBD1, the D call given in the table. TRBV21-1 is shown as a pseudogene. The CDR3 has 16 residues.

V gene TRBV12-1 combines with J gene TRBJ1-1. TRBV12-1 is labeled a pseudogene. The length of the CDR3 is 15 residues. The CDR3 DNA follows: TGTGCCAGCAGCTCCGCGGGGGAATGGAACACTGAAGCTTTCTTT. This translates into CASSSAGEWNTEAFF.

The gene calls are TRBV19 and TRBJ1-5; perhaps TRBD1 as D (5 bases). In germline, CDR1 is LNHDA, CDR2 SQIVND (reference sequence). The CDR3 totals 15 residues. V lost 5 bases and J lost 2, with 13 bases in between. The CDR3 DNA reads TGTGCCAGTAGTCGGGGGGAAGTTGGCAATCAGCCCCAGCATTTT. Its translation is CASSRGEVGNQPQHF.

V gene TRBV18 combines with J gene TRBJ2-1, with a possible D match to TRBD2 (6 bases). With 4 bases removed from V and 15 bases from J, the gap between germline ends came to 19 bases. Germline CDR1 and CDR2: KGHSH and LQKENI. The CDR3 has 13 amino acids. The CDR3 reads CASSLHGPDGGFF. The DNA of the CDR3 is TGTGCCAGCTCACTCCACGGGCCCGACGGGGGGTTCTTC.

The chain joins TRBV11-3 to TRBJ2-2; 8 bases map to TRBD1. V was pared by 5 bases and J by 5 bases, with 10 bases of the junction left unmatched. This CDR3 has 16 residues. CDR1 and CDR2 from the germline V gene are SGHNT and YENEEA. The CDR3 region is CASSRQGAVGTGELFF. The CDR3 region has the DNA TGTGCCAGCAGCCGTCAGGGGGCAGTGGGGACCGGGGAGCTGTTTTTT.

The chain uses TRBV19 and TRBJ2-7; a weak D match, TRBD1 (5 bases). Germline V gene lookup returns CDR1 LNHDA and CDR2 SQIVND (reference sequence). The CDR3 length is 17 residues. The V end lost 8 bases, the J end lost 3 bases, and 26 bases lay between the germline ends. The CDR3 here is CASADTGPGKFVYEQYF. The CDR3 region has the DNA TGTGCCAGTGCCGATACCGGGCCAGGGAAGTTTGTCTACGAGCAGTACTTC.

The rearrangement joins TRBV7-9 to TRBJ1-5; D not resolved. Deletions cut 5 bases from V and 4 bases from J, with 9 bases between. The CDR3 is 13 residues long. CDR1 SEHNR and CDR2 FQNEAQ come from the germline V gene (reference sequence). CDR3 bases: TGTGCCAGCAGCCCAGGATTTAATCAGCCCCAGCATTTT. Translated, it gives CASSPGFNQPQHF.

V is TRBV7-9 and J is TRBJ1-3; 7 bases agree with TRBD1. The V gene's germline CDR1 is SEHNR and CDR2 FQNEAQ (reference sequence). This CDR3 spans 15 amino acids. V lost 5 bases to trimming and J lost 6 bases; unmatched junction nucleotides: 10. The CDR3 sequence: CASSPPTGAENTIYF. DNA for the CDR3: TGTGCCAGCAGCCCTCCCACAGGGGCGGAAAACACCATATATTTT.

CDR3 DNA: TGCGCCAGCACCCCCTGGGGGGGCTCATCCGCTGAAGCTTTCTTT. Amino acid sequence: CASTPWGGSSAEAFF. This sequence joins TRBV5-1 and TRBJ1-1; TRBD1 is a possible D gene (6 bases). Germline CDR1 SGHRS, CDR2 YFSETQ. The CDR3 runs 15 residues. The ends were cut back, 6 bases at V and 6 bases at J, with 21 bases in the middle.

The chain has TRBV9 and TRBJ1-2, with a tentative D call TRBD1 (5 bases). Germline V gene data show CDR1 as SGDLS and CDR2 as YYNGEE. Trimming removed 0 bases from V and 5 bases from J, with 20 bases in between. The CDR3 runs 17 residues. CDR3 region: CASSVEGQGLLEYGYTF. The CDR3 coding sequence is TGTGCCAGCAGCGTAGAAGGGCAGGGTCTTTTGGAGTATGGCTACACCTTC.

This chain connects TRBV9 to TRBJ2-5; no reliable D call. V was trimmed by 0 bases and J by 5 bases, leaving 8 bases between them. This CDR3 has 13 residues. From germline, CDR1 is SGDLS and CDR2 YYNGEE. As DNA, the CDR3 is TGTGCCAGCAGCGTAGACGCCGCGGAGACCCAGTACTTC. This codes for CASSVDAAETQYF.

The chain joins TRBV5-6 to TRBJ1-5, with no clear D. CDR3 length equals 14 residues. Germline values: CDR1 SGHDT, CDR2 YYEEEE. V was pared by 0 bases and J by 7 bases, with 11 bases between. The CDR3 is CASSLGSGGQPQHF. The CDR3 DNA reads as TGTGCCAGCAGCTTGGGGAGTGGTGGCCAGCCCCAGCATTTT.

The V and J genes are TRBV18 and TRBJ2-1, with TRBD2 identical over 7 bases. The CDR3 has 13 residues. Germline CDR1 and CDR2: KGHSH and LQKENI. With 3 bases clipped from V and 10 bases from J, the junction kept 6 bases outside the gene matches. The CDR3, as DNA: TGTGCCAGCTCACCCCATGGGGGAGGGGAGCAGTTCTTC. Residues: CASSPHGGGEQFF.